This is a list of T cell receptor beta chains from one sample in a study of T-cell reconstitution after alpha-beta-depleted transplantation in children. TCRdb ran MiXCR on the PCR reads and lists one entry per CDR3 protein. The table shows fewer than 350,000 distinct CDR3 sequences, with over 9.5% occurring only once. This material consisted of PBMCs, taken before TCRalphabeta/CD19-depleted stem cell transplant. These receptors were collected from a boy under two years old with acute myeloid leukemia, due to receive a stem cell transplant. The CDR3 runs from the conserved cysteine through the conserved F or W. A D gene is named only where the DNA matches it firmly. Not all rows give a size; the values are once, few, many and, for expanded clones, a class.

few	TRBV20-1	NA	TRBJ2-3	CSATGRGTDTQYF	TGCAGTGCTACGGGCAGGGGCACAGATACGCAGTATTTT
NA	TRBV19	NA	TRBJ1-2	CASRSTSRQLYGYTF	TGTGCCAGTAGATCGACATCCAGACAGCTCTATGGCTACACCTTC
many	TRBV7-8	NA	TRBJ2-1	CASSWDYNEQFF	TGTGCCAGCAGCTGGGACTACAATGAGCAGTTCTTC
few	TRBV12-3/TRBV12-4	TRBD2	TRBJ2-7	CASSPSGGLFYEQYF	TGTGCCAGCAGTCCTAGCGGGGGGTTGTTCTACGAGCAGTACTTC
NA	TRBV4-2	TRBD1	TRBJ1-5	CASGPGAGTGVYSNQPQHF	TGTGCCAGCGGCCCCGGAGCCGGGACAGGAGTTTATAGCAATCAGCCCCAGCATTTT
many	TRBV20-1	NA	TRBJ2-2	CSARDTAYTGELFF	TGCAGTGCTAGAGATACGGCGTACACCGGGGAGCTGTTTTTT
many	TRBV4-2	TRBD1	TRBJ2-7	CASSQDNPQGGSYEQYF	TGTGCCAGCAGCCAAGATAACCCACAGGGGGGCTCCTACGAGCAGTACTTC
NA	TRBV4-3	TRBD1	TRBJ1-1	CASSQEQGVEAFF	TGCGCCAGCAGCCAAGAACAGGGGGTTGAAGCTTTCTTT
many	TRBV7-9	TRBD1	TRBJ1-1	CASSWGTGSRNTEAFF	TGTGCCAGCAGCTGGGGGACAGGGAGTCGGAACACTGAAGCTTTCTTT
many	TRBV7-2	TRBD2	TRBJ2-7	CASSFFSGRMGEQYF	TGTGCCAGCAGCTTCTTTAGCGGGAGGATGGGCGAGCAGTACTTC
few	TRBV20-1	TRBD2	TRBJ2-7	CSARTSGGLAYEQYF	TGCAGTGCTAGGACTAGCGGGGGCCTAGCCTACGAGCAGTACTTC
NA	TRBV5-6	NA	TRBJ2-1	CASSLDTAYNEQFF	TGTGCCAGCAGCTTGGACACAGCTTACAATGAGCAGTTCTTC
few	TRBV19	NA	TRBJ2-7	CASSIGYEQYF	TGTGCCAGTAGTATAGGCTACGAGCAGTACTTC
many	TRBV24-1	NA	TRBJ2-3	CATSDLKGVGGRDTQYF	TGTGCCACCAGTGATTTGAAGGGTGTGGGGGGCCGTGATACGCAGTATTTT
many	TRBV4-3	NA	TRBJ2-2	CASSPNSRGELFF	TGCGCCAGCAGCCCTAACTCTAGGGGGGAGCTGTTTTTT
many	TRBV5-6	TRBD1	TRBJ1-2	CASSLGTAAGGGYTF	TGTGCCAGCAGCTTAGGGACAGCGGCCGGGGGTGGCTACACCTTC
many	TRBV20-1	TRBD1	TRBJ2-7	CSALAMGTVSYEQYF	TGCAGTGCTTTAGCGATGGGGACAGTCTCCTACGAGCAGTACTTC
many	TRBV3-1	TRBD1	TRBJ1-1	CASSQDRGANTEAFF	TGTGCCAGCAGCCAAGACAGGGGGGCAAACACTGAAGCTTTCTTT
many	TRBV29-1	TRBD1	TRBJ1-5	CSVSDRGGNQPQHF	TGCAGCGTCTCGGACAGGGGGGGCAATCAGCCCCAGCATTTT
many	TRBV5-1	TRBD1	TRBJ2-3	CASSLGGQSQTDTQYF	TGCGCCAGCAGCTTGGGGGGACAGTCCCAAACGGATACGCAGTATTTT
many	TRBV4-3	TRBD2	TRBJ2-7	CASSPFLAGNGYEQYF	TGCGCCAGCAGTCCGTTTCTAGCGGGCAATGGTTACGAGCAGTACTTC
many	TRBV5-6	TRBD2	TRBJ2-1	CASTSGGAHNEQFF	TGTGCCAGCACTAGCGGGGGGGCCCACAATGAGCAGTTCTTC
many	TRBV5-1	NA	TRBJ2-1	CASSTFGDNEKQFF	TGCGCCAGCAGCACCTTTGGGGACAACGAGAAGCAGTTCTTC
many	TRBV11-2	NA	TRBJ1-4	CASVQGFATNEKLFF	TGTGCCAGCGTCCAGGGATTTGCAACTAATGAAAAACTGTTTTTT
many	TRBV20-1	NA	TRBJ2-5	CSARETDQYQETQYF	TGCAGTGCTAGAGAGACAGATCAGTACCAAGAGACCCAGTACTTC
many	TRBV6-6	NA	TRBJ2-1	CASGGEQFF	TGTGCCAGCGGGGGTGAGCAGTTCTTC
many	TRBV12-3/TRBV12-4	NA	TRBJ1-2	CASRRDTPGYTF	TGTGCCAGCAGACGGGACACTCCTGGCTACACCTTC
many	TRBV9	NA	TRBJ2-3	CASSVRGADTQYF	TGTGCCAGCAGCGTACGGGGCGCAGATACGCAGTATTTT
many	TRBV18	NA	TRBJ2-7	CASSPGRDFAEQYF	TGTGCCAGCTCACCGGGCAGGGACTTCGCCGAGCAGTACTTC
NA	TRBV18	TRBD1	TRBJ2-2	CASSPRRDRVTTGELFF	TGTGCCAGCTCACCCCGCCGGGACAGGGTGACCACCGGGGAGCTGTTTTTT
NA	TRBV3-1	NA	TRBJ1-1	CASSPQLYTGLSNTEAFF	TGTGCCAGCAGCCCGCAATTGTACACAGGGCTGAGTAACACTGAAGCTTTCTTT
few	TRBV6-6	NA	TRBJ2-2	CVAGITGELFF	TGTGTGGCGGGGATCACCGGGGAGCTGTTTTTT
many	TRBV5-1	TRBD1	TRBJ2-4	CASSWTGDIQYF	TGCGCCAGCAGCTGGACAGGGGACATTCAGTACTTC
many	TRBV7-2	TRBD2	TRBJ2-3	CASSLGRTSGSDTQYF	TGTGCCAGCAGCCTGGGCAGGACTAGCGGGTCAGATACGCAGTATTTT
many	TRBV7-9	NA	TRBJ1-5	CASSLEGGPNQPQHF	TGTGCCAGCAGCTTAGAGGGGGGCCCTAATCAGCCCCAGCATTTT
many	TRBV19	NA	TRBJ1-1	CASSIGGNTEAFF	TGTGCCAGTAGTATCGGGGGTAACACTGAAGCTTTCTTT
few	TRBV7-2	NA	TRBJ1-2	CASRSGSAYGYTF	TGTGCCAGCAGATCAGGGTCGGCCTATGGCTACACCTTC
many	TRBV12-3/TRBV12-4	NA	TRBJ1-4	CASSSGSALNEKLFF	TGTGCCAGCAGTTCGGGGAGCGCTCTTAATGAAAAACTGTTTTTT
few	TRBV6-6	NA	TRBJ1-6	CASRDIGSPLHF	TGTGCCAGCCGGGACATCGGGTCACCCCTCCACTTT
many	TRBV5-1	NA	TRBJ2-3	CATRGGQSTDTQYF	TGCGCCACCAGGGGTGGACAAAGCACAGATACGCAGTATTTT